Listed below are T cell receptor beta chains from one sample, sequenced in a study of cytomegalovirus exposure and HLA in healthy donors. Produced via immunoSEQ multiplex PCR; TCRdb's table is partial and in-frame only. Counted here are more than 60,000 clones, 60% to 85% occurring once; the ten biggest clones make up more than 3%. Sample: PBMCs. The receptors were sampled from a man younger than 30 in good health and CMV-seronegative. Each CDR3 is given with its conserved first and last residue.

cdr3_aa | v_call
CASTAFGLANNEQFF | TRBV9
CASSEVRIGPGVNEKLFF | TRBV6-1
CASSEVARDGYTF | TRBV6-1
CASSLGTGANNEQFF | TRBV5-1
CASSPGATGTTYEQYF | TRBV5-1
CASSFYGGQETQYF | TRBV6-1
CASSAEGVVSEAFF | TRBV5-1
CASSLGRGADYGYTF | TRBV5-5
CASSITGGWRDTEAFF | TRBV27
CASRGQGESGELFF | TRBV25-1
CASRPPLAGGEETQYF | TRBV6-6
CASSPGSQGARHSNQPQHF | TRBV19
CASSLAPGSPYEQYF | TRBV5-5
CASSWGRVNTEAFF | TRBV28
CASSPRPLAGGPTGELFF | TRBV9
CASSRGQGAENYGYTF | TRBV5-1
CAWSVFRGINEKLFF | TRBV30
CASSSTGGGYGYTF | TRBV7-3
CASSQEYPLDSTSTDTQYF | TRBV4-2
CAWKSSYNSPLHF | TRBV30
CASRTGVATDTQYF | TRBV6-1
CSVEDVQETQYF | TRBV29-1
CASGPGQGHNEQFF | TRBV7-3
CASSEVRSGGEQYF | TRBV6-1
CAWIGRGQPTYEQYF | TRBV30
CASSQDPDTEAFF | TRBV4-1
CASSVGTLGTDTQYF | TRBV9
CASRPLSGVGGSSTEAFF | TRBV19
CASSVYREYEQYF | TRBV6-1
CAGAGQANEKLFF | TRBV7-9
CASSLKAGIEAFF | TRBV7-9
CASSGHGLAGADTQYF | TRBV7-8
CASSSRQGGDTEAFF | TRBV5-1
CASSDRDKPPLYF | TRBV25-1
CASSFITGVQDGYTF | TRBV5-1
CASSQVHGDQETQYF | TRBV4-2
CASSQVTGGHYGYTF | TRBV4-1
CASSPGNQETQYF | TRBV19
CASSLLGTGVYEQYF | TRBV7-9
CASSEVTSGGYEQYF | TRBV6-1
CASSPSGGETQYF | TRBV18
CASSVGGQGAYEQFF | TRBV9
CASSFGQGIFANTGELFF | TRBV5-6
CASSSLAGLQTQYF | TRBV27
CASSYSAVYQETQYF | TRBV6-5
CASSPLQGTGNTIYF | TRBV6-5